The entry below describes one T cell receptor beta chain. Germline-derived CDR1 and CDR2 are SGHTA and FQGNSA. This CDR3 region has 15 residues. The trim removed 5 bases at V and 5 bases at J, leaving 10 bases unmatched. Produced via immunoSEQ multiplex PCR; TCRdb's table is partial and in-frame only. The repertoire holds about 84,000 clones, nearly 95% seen once, with more than 0.75% in the top ten. This entry comes from a study of T cell changes during pregnancy in multiple sclerosis. The chain recombines TRBV7-2 with TRBJ2-3; 7 bases agree with TRBD2. The receptor comes from a female donor in good health, enrolled as a control in a pregnancy study. The input for sequencing was peripheral blood, taken in the second trimester of pregnancy. In DNA, the CDR3 is TGTGCCAGCAGCCTGAGTGGGAGGGCCGAAGATACGCAGTATTTT. Translation gives CASSLSGRAEDTQYF.